This T cell receptor (beta chain) was observed in a study of a mutant IDH1 vaccine in newly diagnosed glioma. Study information: Vaccination began 4-6 weeks post radiotherapy alone, or with temozolomide cycles. Previous treatment comprised radiotherapy, temozolomide, or both, mostly both. Week 35 was assigned to visit V12, and week 47 was assigned to visit V13. Study-level findings and limits: Pseudoprogression looked unconnected to shifts in top peripheral T cell clonotypes.

Sample time point: week 35, safety follow-up. A 20-mer mutant IDH1 peptide at 300 ug was injected subcutaneously with topical imiquimod. As to this clone: What it binds is not known.

V lost 0 bases and J 3 bases, leaving 18 bases between the germline ends. The CDR3 length is 17 residues. Germline CDR1 reads SGHRS; CDR2 reads YFSETQ. Some clones are missing from TCRdb's copy, which holds only in-frame ones; the method was immunoSEQ multiplex PCR. The sample records about 60,000 clones, approximately 87% being singletons. J is TRBJ1-1 and V is TRBV5-1; possible D gene TRBD1, 6 bases. Specimen: PBMCs, collected from a glioma patient whose treatment included an IDH1 peptide vaccine. The TCR was taken from a man aged 35-49 years with glioma. The CDR3 spells CASSLGRIAGAYTEAFF. The CDR3 coding sequence is TGCGCCAGCAGCTTGGGACGGATTGCAGGGGCGTACACTGAAGCTTTCTTT.